Following are 28 T cell receptor beta chains from one sample sequenced in a study of blood T cell repertoires in COVID-19. Sequenced by immunoSEQ multiplex PCR; TCRdb stores in-frame clones only, minus some. The data show 350,000 or so clones, over 75% seen once. The specimen sequenced was peripheral blood. The source of these receptors is a woman in her twenties or thirties with COVID-19, enrolled during active disease.

The chain couples TRBV14 to TRBJ1-5; a weak D match, TRBD1 (5 bases). Germline V gives CDR1 SGHDN, CDR2 FVKESK. V was shortened by 4 bases and J by 2 bases, with 24 bases between the two germline ends. This CDR3 spans 19 amino acids. The CDR3 DNA follows: TGTGCCAGCAGCCTTTCTGGGGGACTCCCCGTCACGGGCAATCAGCCCCAGCATTTT. It encodes CASSLSGGLPVTGNQPQHF.

In DNA, the CDR3 is TGTGCCAGCAGCGCTAGAGGACAGGACGGAAAACTGTTTTTT. Residues: CASSARGQDGKLFF. J is TRBJ1-4 and V is TRBV3-1 (or the pseudogene TRBV3-2); 7 bases map to TRBD1. V gave up 5 bases and J gave up 10 bases; unmatched junction bases: 10. Per germline, CDR1 LGHDT and CDR2 YNNKEL (reference sequence). The CDR3 covers 14 residues.

The genes are TRBV2 and TRBJ2-7; D possibly corresponds to TRBD2 (7 bases). Per the germline V gene, CDR1 is SNHLY and CDR2 is FYNNEI. V lost 6 bases, J lost 5 bases, and 11 bases lay in between. The CDR3 is 12 amino acids. CDR3 DNA sequence: TGTGCCAGCAGGAGGGGGGGTAACGAGCAGTACTTC. Its translation: CASRRGGNEQYF.

This clone has only one observation. The chain links TRBV7-2 to TRBJ2-1, with 8 bases aligning to TRBD2. Germline CDR1 is SGHTA and CDR2 is FQGNSA. The CDR3 is made up of 14 amino acids. The junction had 9 bases not matched to a gene; V was cut back by 5 bases and J by 9 bases. In DNA, the CDR3 is TGTGCCAGCAGCCCCGGGACTAGGCTCGGTGAGCAGTTCTTC. It translates to CASSPGTRLGEQFF.

V usage is TRBV9 and J usage is TRBJ2-5; TRBD1 matches 7 bases. From germline, CDR1 is SGDLS and CDR2 YYNGEE. The CDR3 is 15 residues long. V was pared by 4 bases and J by 5 bases, with 11 bases of the junction left unmatched. The DNA of the CDR3 is TGTGCCAGCAGCCCTAATGACAGGGTAAGGGAGACCCAGTACTTC. Translated: CASSPNDRVRETQYF.

There are a few counts of this clone. This chain connects TRBV28 to TRBJ2-1, with D perhaps TRBD2 (6 bases). This CDR3 is 12 amino acids long. The V gene lost 3 bases and the J gene lost 11 bases, with 11 bases spanning the gap. Germline V gives CDR1 MDHEN, CDR2 SYDVKM. CDR3 bases: TGTGCCAGCAGTTTTGGGGAGGCCCAGCAGTTCTTC. Its translation: CASSFGEAQQFF.

V is TRBV11-3 and J is TRBJ2-2; a possible D gene is TRBD2 (6 bases). Trimming stripped 1 base from V and 3 bases from J, with 9 bases between. This CDR3 contains 15 residues. Per germline, CDR1 SGHNT and CDR2 YENEEA. CDR3 nucleotide sequence: TGTGCCAGCAGCTTAGGAGTAGCGGACACCGGGGAGCTGTTTTTT. Its protein is CASSLGVADTGELFF.

The gene calls are TRBV6-6 and TRBJ2-1; 7 bases agree with TRBD2. V trimming: 6 bases; J trimming: 0 bases; junction bases outside the gene matches: 8. Germline lookup yields CDR1 MNHNY and CDR2 SVGAGI (reference sequence). This CDR3 is 16 amino acids long. DNA for the CDR3: TGTGCCAGCAGCCTAGCGGTCCAGAGCTCCTACAATGAGCAGTTCTTC. Residues: CASSLAVQSSYNEQFF.

The chain joins TRBV11-2 to TRBJ2-1; TRBD1 aligns across 7 bases. Trimming removed 8 bases from V and 9 bases from J; junction bases left unmatched: 13. Germline assignment: CDR1 SGHAT and CDR2 FQNNGV. The CDR3 length is 14 residues. CDR3 amino acids: CASALTGSGLEQFF. CDR3 bases: TGTGCCAGCGCCCTGACAGGGAGTGGGCTTGAGCAGTTCTTC. The variable domain in full, with the rest retrieved from reference TRBV11-2 and TRBJ2-1, is EAGVAQSPRYKIIEKRQSVAFWCNPISGHATLYWYQQILGQGPKLLIQFQNNGVVDDSQLPKDRFSAERLKGVDSTLKIQPAKLEDSAVYLCASALTGSGLEQFFGPGTRLTVL.

This clone was picked up one time. Here the CDR3 reads CASKVGQDNSPLHF. In DNA form, the CDR3 reads TGTGCCAGCAAGGTGGGACAGGATAATTCACCCCTCCACTTT. The rearrangement uses TRBV6-5 and TRBJ1-6; 8 bases fit TRBD1. Germline assignment: CDR1 MNHEY and CDR2 SVGAGI. This CDR3 region has 14 residues. With V trimmed by 7 bases and J by 5 bases, 4 bases remained unmatched.

The chain uses TRBV25-1 and TRBJ1-3, with D maybe TRBD1 (6 bases). Trimming pared 3 bases from V and 1 base from J, leaving 7 bases between. This CDR3 region has 14 residues. The germline CDR1 and CDR2 sequences are MGHDK and SYGVNS. DNA of the CDR3: TGTGCCAGCAGTGATGACAGGTCTGGAAACACCATATATTTT. It encodes CASSDDRSGNTIYF. The full variable domain, completed using reference TRBV25-1 and TRBJ1-3, is EADIYQTPRYLVIGTGKKITLECSQTMGHDKMYWYQQDPGMELHLIHYSYGVNSTEKGDLSSESTVSRIRTEHFPLTLESARPSHTSQYLCASSDDRSGNTIYFGEGSWLTVV.

This clone was seen a single time. This chain joins TRBV3-1 (or the pseudogene TRBV3-2) and TRBJ2-7; TRBD2 agrees at 15 bases. CDR1 LGHDT and CDR2 YNNKEL come from the germline V gene (reference sequence). The CDR3 consists of 16 residues. Trimming cost V 4 bases and J 3 bases; bases outside gene matches: 4. The CDR3 DNA is TGTGCCAGCAGCCCAGGACTAGCGGGAGGGGTCTACGAGCAGTACTTC. As protein: CASSPGLAGGVYEQYF.

The chain employs TRBV6-5 and TRBJ2-7, with 9 bases matching TRBD1. CDR3 size: 13 residues. V trimming: 10 bases; J trimming: 4 bases; junction bases outside the gene matches: 8. Germline values: CDR1 MNHEY, CDR2 SVGAGI. The CDR3 reads CATTGTGFYEQYF. In DNA form, the CDR3 reads TGTGCCACCACCGGGACAGGGTTTTACGAGCAGTACTTC.

CDR3 DNA sequence: TGTGCCAGCACCCTGGGACTACAGCTGGTCAGATCGGGCAATCAGCCCCAGCATTTT. Its translation is CASTLGLQLVRSGNQPQHF. This rearrangement joins TRBV21-1 to TRBJ1-5. TRBV21-1 is deemed a pseudogene. CDR3 length: 19 amino acids.

This clone turned up a few times. V and J are TRBV2 and TRBJ1-5; perhaps TRBD1 as D (6 bases). Per germline, CDR1 SNHLY and CDR2 FYNNEI. V was trimmed by 4 bases and J by 3 bases, leaving 10 bases between them. There are 14 residues in the CDR3. In nucleotides, the CDR3 is TGTGCCAGCAGTGTGGCGGGGGCCAATCAGCCCCAGCATTTT. This encodes CASSVAGANQPQHF.

This clone has just one count. The rearrangement uses TRBV4-1 and TRBJ1-1; D ambiguous. The V gene's germline CDR1 is MGHRA and CDR2 YSYEKL. V lost 1 base, J lost 0 bases, and 9 bases lay in between. This CDR3 is built from 15 residues. DNA for the CDR3: TGCGCCAGCAGCCAAGTCGGGATAATGAACACTGAAGCTTTCTTT. This gives the protein CASSQVGIMNTEAFF.

The V call is TRBV29-1, the J call TRBJ2-7; D is possibly TRBD1 (6 bases). Trimming stripped 5 bases from V and 2 bases from J, with 13 bases between. Germline V gives CDR1 SQVTM, CDR2 ANQGSEA. This CDR3 has 13 residues. The CDR3 nucleotides are TGCAGCGTTAGGACAGCCGCTACCTACGAGCAGTACTTC. This gives the protein CSVRTAATYEQYF.

This clone was recorded once. This chain joins TRBV18 and TRBJ2-2; no firm D call. V lost 2 bases to trimming and J lost 3 bases, with 7 bases between them. CDR1 and CDR2 from the germline V gene are KGHSH and LQKENI. This CDR3 has 14 residues. CDR3 in amino acids: CASSPIADTGELFF. In nucleotides, the CDR3 is TGTGCCAGCTCACCAATAGCAGACACCGGGGAGCTGTTTTTT.

The rearrangement joins TRBV7-8 to TRBJ2-3, with TRBD1 matching over 7 bases. The trim removed 5 bases at V and 4 bases at J, leaving 18 bases unmatched. There are 18 residues in the CDR3. The germline gives CDR1 SGHVS, CDR2 FQNEAQ. The CDR3 is CASSPNMGTATRADTQYF. Here the CDR3 DNA reads TGTGCCAGCAGCCCCAACATGGGGACAGCGACCAGGGCAGATACGCAGTATTTT.

The chain is built from TRBV30 and TRBJ1-5, with D uncertain. From germline, CDR1 is GTSNPN and CDR2 SVGIG (reference sequence). The CDR3 consists of 13 residues. V was cut by 5 bases and J by 3 bases, with 11 bases left in between. The CDR3, as DNA: TGTGCCTGGGGGGAGGGTTTCAATCAGCCCCAGCATTTT. This translates into CAWGEGFNQPQHF.

The chain employs TRBV4-1 and TRBJ1-6; perhaps TRBD1 as D (6 bases). CDR1 MGHRA and CDR2 YSYEKL come from the germline V gene. This CDR3 comprises 16 residues. Trimming removed 1 base from V and 8 bases from J, with 15 bases in between. This CDR3 reads CASSQGRGNVDSPLHF. CDR3 coding DNA: TGCGCCAGCAGCCAAGGTAGGGGGAATGTCGATTCACCCCTCCACTTT.

This clone was detected once. At the DNA level, this CDR3 is encoded by other sequences in the same sample as well. J is TRBJ2-1 and V is TRBV27; maybe TRBD2 (5 bases). The CDR3 is made up of 13 amino acids. The V and J ends lost 2 bases and 7 bases respectively, with 9 bases between them. CDR1 is MNHEY, CDR2 SMNVEV, per germline (reference sequence). Here the CDR3 DNA reads TGTGCCAGCAGTTTAGACCGAGGGAATGAGCAGTTCTTC. Translating it yields CASSLDRGNEQFF.

This clone was recorded only once. V usage is TRBV7-2 and J usage is TRBJ2-5, with 16 bases aligning to TRBD2. Looked up from germline, CDR1 is SGHTA and CDR2 is FQGNSA. The CDR3 has 17 amino acids. V dropped 5 bases and J dropped 5; count of bases not matched to a gene: 8. The chain's CDR3 is CASSMGLAGGPGETQYF. CDR3 coding DNA: TGTGCCAGCAGCATGGGACTAGCGGGAGGGCCGGGGGAGACCCAGTACTTC.

The V gene is TRBV5-1, the J gene TRBJ2-6, with 8 bases that match TRBD1. Germline V lookup: CDR1 SGHRS, CDR2 YFSETQ. The CDR3 is made up of 18 amino acids. The J segment lost 2 bases and the V segment lost 0 bases, leaving 7 bases of the junction unmatched. CDR3 sequence (DNA): TGCGCCAGCAGCTTGGCCGGCAGGGGGCTACCTGGGGCCAACGTCCTGACTTTC. Protein product: CASSLAGRGLPGANVLTF.

The chain combines TRBV28 with TRBJ2-3, with TRBD2 matching over 7 bases. This CDR3 is built from 15 residues. With V trimmed by 2 bases and J by 0 bases, 2 bases remained unmatched. The germline V gene encodes CDR1 MDHEN and CDR2 SYDVKM. DNA of the CDR3: TGTGCCAGCAGTTTACAGCGGGATAGCACAGATACGCAGTATTTT. Protein: CASSLQRDSTDTQYF.

The rearrangement joins TRBV2 to TRBJ2-7; 9 positions agree with TRBD1. Germline trimming cut 1 base from V and 3 bases from J; bases unmatched to any gene: 7. Germline V gene data show CDR1 as SNHLY and CDR2 as FYNNEI. This CDR3 has 16 amino acids. CDR3 region: CASSEGARQGGYEQYF. CDR3 sequence (DNA): TGTGCCAGCAGTGAAGGTGCCCGACAGGGGGGCTACGAGCAGTACTTC.

The CDR3 sequence is CASSRDRDRGSYEQYF. CDR3 in DNA: TGTGCCAGTAGTAGGGACCGGGACAGGGGCTCCTACGAGCAGTACTTC. The rearrangement joins TRBV19 to TRBJ2-7; 10 nucleotides agree with TRBD1. Trimming cost V 4 bases and J 0 bases; bases outside gene matches: 6. The CDR3 totals 16 residues. Germline V gene data show CDR1 as LNHDA and CDR2 as SQIVND (reference sequence).

The chain links TRBV30 to TRBJ1-1; D is uncertain. CDR3 length equals 11 residues. Trimming took 1 base from V and 8 from J, leaving 8 bases between them. The germline CDR1 and CDR2 sequences are GTSNPN and SVGIG (reference sequence). The CDR3, as DNA: TGTGCCTGGAGTGATGAGATAGAAGCTTTCTTT. This codes for CAWSDEIEAFF.